A single sample is the source of the 8 T cell receptor beta chains below, sequenced in a study of blood T cell repertoires in COVID-19 (dated by TCRdb to the early 2020s). The library was made by the immunoSEQ multiplex PCR assay. Held by TCRdb, this immuneACCESS table contains in-frame sequences only and omits some clones. Under half of the omission traces to an unresolved V gene where checked; the cause of the rest is unknown. For this sample there are about 330,000 clones; around 86% appear just once. Together, the top ten hold 10% of the sample. Sequencing was performed on PBMCs or T cells enriched from blood (not recorded which). Receptors were obtained from a woman in her late teens or twenties who had recovered from COVID-19.

This chain links TRBV11-2 with TRBJ1-3, with D hard to call. V lost 1 base and J 2 bases, leaving 9 bases between the germline ends. Germline CDR1 is SGHAT and CDR2 is FQNNGV. This CDR3 comprises 15 residues. This chain's CDR3 is CASSLVQNPGNTIYF. CDR3 in DNA: TGTGCCAGCAGCTTAGTACAGAACCCTGGAAACACCATATATTTT.

This clone was recorded only once. V gene TRBV2 combines with J gene TRBJ1-6; 7 bases are shared with TRBD1. CDR1 and CDR2 (germline): SNHLY, FYNNEI. There are 15 residues in the CDR3. The V and J ends lost 8 bases and 6 bases, in that order; junction bases with no gene match: 10. In DNA, the CDR3 is TGTGCCAGCGACAGGGAAGTTGTCGTTAATTCACCCCTCCACTTT. Protein: CASDREVVVNSPLHF. Supplemented by reference TRBV2 and TRBJ1-6, the full variable domain reads EPEVTQTPSHQVTQMGQEVILRCVPISNHLYFYWYRQILGQKVEFLVSFYNNEISEKSEIFDDQFSVERPDGSNFTLKIRSTKLEDSAMYFCASDREVVVNSPLHFGNGTRLTVT.

The gene calls are TRBV2 and TRBJ2-1; no clear D. This CDR3 contains 15 residues. V dropped 2 bases and J dropped 5 bases, with 13 bases sitting between them. CDR1 is SNHLY, CDR2 FYNNEI, per germline. Here the CDR3 reads CASSESRYNDNEQFF. DNA of the CDR3: TGTGCCAGCAGTGAATCGAGGTATAACGACAATGAGCAGTTCTTC.

This chain links TRBV5-8 with TRBJ2-5; possible D gene TRBD1, 6 bases. V dropped 0 bases and J dropped 4 bases, with 7 bases sitting between them. The CDR3 runs 13 residues. The germline V gene encodes CDR1 SGHTS and CDR2 YDEGEE. CDR3: CASSLAQGETQYF. The CDR3 DNA follows: TGTGCCAGCAGCTTGGCACAGGGAGAGACCCAGTACTTC.

V is TRBV7-8 and J is TRBJ2-7; no definite D call. Trimming removed 1 base from V and 0 bases from J, with 4 bases in between. The CDR3 has 13 residues. In germline, CDR1 is SGHVS, CDR2 FQNEAQ. CDR3: CASSLDYSYEQYF. In DNA form, the CDR3 reads TGTGCCAGCAGCTTAGACTACTCCTACGAGCAGTACTTC.

J is TRBJ2-7 and V is TRBV18; 7 nucleotides agree with TRBD1. Germline CDR1 reads KGHSH; CDR2 reads LQKENI. The CDR3 has 17 amino acids. V was pared by 2 bases and J by 2 bases, with 12 bases of the junction left unmatched. The CDR3 region is CASSPIGARQGPYEQYF. Written as DNA, the CDR3 is TGTGCCAGCTCACCAATTGGGGCCCGACAGGGACCCTACGAGCAGTACTTC.

The chain employs TRBV2 and TRBJ2-1; possibly TRBD1 for D (7 bases). CDR1 and CDR2 from the germline V gene are SNHLY and FYNNEI. CDR3 size: 13 residues. Between the trimmed V and J ends, which lost 11 bases and 9 bases, there was a span of 20 bases. The CDR3 loop is CAGAGGQYGEQFF. The CDR3 region has the DNA TGTGCCGGGGCAGGGGGGCAATATGGTGAGCAGTTCTTC.

V gene TRBV2 combines with J gene TRBJ2-7; D perhaps matches TRBD1 (5 bases). The V end lost 2 bases, the J end lost 2 bases, and 10 bases lay between the germline ends. This CDR3 spans 14 amino acids. Per the germline V gene, CDR1 is SNHLY and CDR2 is FYNNEI. The CDR3 spells CASSEQGPTYEQYF. The CDR3 nucleotides read TGTGCCAGCAGTGAACAGGGCCCCACCTACGAGCAGTACTTC.